Listed here are 4 T cell receptor beta chains from one sample, sequenced in a study of T cell repertoires in cytomegalovirus infection. TCRdb re-called the reads through MiXCR, storing one row per CDR3 protein. The sample has around 190,000 distinct CDR3 sequences; approximately 14% are singletons. Input material: PBMCs. The receptor set was obtained from a human donor in good health (CMV status not recorded). Some clones in this sample may be carry-over from other donors' samples.

This clonotype came up many times. The V call is TRBV7-3, the J call TRBJ2-3; D assignment may be TRBD1 or TRBD2 (5 bases each). V shed 2 bases and J shed 5 bases, with 11 bases lying between them. This CDR3 has 14 amino acids. Germline values: CDR1 SGHTA, CDR2 FQGTGA. The CDR3 DNA reads TGTGCCAGCAGCTTAGGGACCCTCGAAGATACGCAGTATTTT. Its translation is CASSLGTLEDTQYF.

This clonotype appeared a few times. The V and J genes are TRBV6-4 and TRBJ2-1, with TRBD2 identical over 9 bases. The CDR3 contains 15 residues. V shed 4 bases and J 10 bases; nucleotides not matched to a gene: 11. The germline gives CDR1 MRHNA, CDR2 SNTAGT. The CDR3 sequence: CASSAIAGASGEQFF. DNA of the CDR3: TGTGCCAGCAGTGCCATAGCGGGGGCCTCTGGGGAGCAGTTCTTC.

The sample holds a few counts of this clonotype. As DNA, the CDR3 is TGTGCCAGCAGTTACCCTAGCGGCGCCTACAATGAGCAGTTCTTC. This encodes CASSYPSGAYNEQFF. This rearrangement joins TRBV6-1 to TRBJ2-1, with 7 nucleotides matching TRBD2. CDR1 and CDR2 from the germline V gene are MNHNS and SASEGT. This CDR3 is built from 15 residues. Germline trimming cut 5 bases from V and 2 bases from J; bases unmatched to any gene: 6.

The chain employs TRBV7-9 and TRBJ2-7; 7 bases fit TRBD1. The ends lost 3 bases at V and 3 bases at J; junction bases unmatched: 5. This CDR3 contains 14 residues. Germline lookup yields CDR1 SEHNR and CDR2 FQNEAQ (reference sequence). As DNA, the CDR3 is TGTGCCAGCAGCTTCGGGACAGCCTACTACGAGCAGTACTTC. Translated, it gives CASSFGTAYYEQYF.